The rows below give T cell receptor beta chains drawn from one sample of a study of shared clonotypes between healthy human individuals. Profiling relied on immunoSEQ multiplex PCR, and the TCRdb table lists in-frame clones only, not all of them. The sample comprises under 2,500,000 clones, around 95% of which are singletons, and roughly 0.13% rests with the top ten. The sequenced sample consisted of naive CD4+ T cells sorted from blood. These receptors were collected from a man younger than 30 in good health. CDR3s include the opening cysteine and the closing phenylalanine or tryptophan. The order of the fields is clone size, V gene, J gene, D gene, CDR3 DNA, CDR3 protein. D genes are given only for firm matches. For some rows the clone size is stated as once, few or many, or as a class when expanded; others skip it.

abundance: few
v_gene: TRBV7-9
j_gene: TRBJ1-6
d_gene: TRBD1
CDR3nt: TGTGCCAGCAGTTCCGGGACAGGGCTTAATTCACCCCTCCACTTT
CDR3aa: CASSSGTGLNSPLHF

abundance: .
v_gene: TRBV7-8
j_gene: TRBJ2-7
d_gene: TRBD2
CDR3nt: TGTGCCAGCAGTCTGACTAGCGGGAACTACGAGCAGTACTTC
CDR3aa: CASSLTSGNYEQYF

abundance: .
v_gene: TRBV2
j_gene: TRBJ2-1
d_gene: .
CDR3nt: TGTGCCAGCACCCCCGCGGGGCGGACTCCCGGCGGTGAGCAGTTCTTC
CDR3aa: CASTPAGRTPGGEQFF

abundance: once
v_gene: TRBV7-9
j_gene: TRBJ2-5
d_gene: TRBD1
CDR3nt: TGTGCCAGCAGCTCCGACAGGGGGCGGGAGACCCAGTACTTC
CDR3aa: CASSSDRGRETQYF

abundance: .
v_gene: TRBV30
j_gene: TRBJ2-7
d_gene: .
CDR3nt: TGTGCCTGGAGTGATACAGGGTACGAGCAGTACTTC
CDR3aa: CAWSDTGYEQYF

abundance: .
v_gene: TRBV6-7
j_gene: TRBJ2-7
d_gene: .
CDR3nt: TGTGCCAGCAGTTACTCGATCGAAACCTACGAGCAGTACTTC
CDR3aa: CASSYSIETYEQYF

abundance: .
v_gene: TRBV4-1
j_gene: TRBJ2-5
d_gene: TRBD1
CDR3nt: TGCGCCAGCAGCCAAGCGGACAGGGTTGAGACCCAGTACTTC
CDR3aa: CASSQADRVETQYF

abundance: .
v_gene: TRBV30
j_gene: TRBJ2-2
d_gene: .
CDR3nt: TGTGCCTGGAGTAAAACGAACACCGGGGAGCTGTTTTTT
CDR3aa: CAWSKTNTGELFF

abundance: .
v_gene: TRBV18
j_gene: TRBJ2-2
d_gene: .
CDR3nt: TGTGCCAGCTCACCCAACATCCTAGTTGTCGCCGGGGAGCTGTTTTTT
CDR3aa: CASSPNILVVAGELFF

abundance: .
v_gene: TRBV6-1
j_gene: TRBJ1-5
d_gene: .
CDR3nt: TGTGCCAGCAGTGAAGCGGGAGCTAATCAGCCCCAGCATTTT
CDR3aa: CASSEAGANQPQHF

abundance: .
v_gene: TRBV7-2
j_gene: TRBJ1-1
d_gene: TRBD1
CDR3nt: TGTGCCAGCAGCTTAGATGGGACAGGGAGTGAAGTTTTCTTT
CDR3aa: CASSLDGTGSEVFF

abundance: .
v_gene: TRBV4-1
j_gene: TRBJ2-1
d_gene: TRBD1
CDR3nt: TGCGCCAGCAGGGGGACAGGGGACAATGAGCAGTTCTTC
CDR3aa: CASRGTGDNEQFF

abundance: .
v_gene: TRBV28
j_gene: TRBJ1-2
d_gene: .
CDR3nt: TGTGCCAGCAGTCCTAACTGGGGACGCAACTATGGCTACACCTTC
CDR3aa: CASSPNWGRNYGYTF

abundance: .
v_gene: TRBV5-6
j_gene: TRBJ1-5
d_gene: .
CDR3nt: TGTGCCAGCAGCTTGGTCTCAGCAAACGGCAATCAGCCCCAGCATTTT
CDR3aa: CASSLVSANGNQPQHF

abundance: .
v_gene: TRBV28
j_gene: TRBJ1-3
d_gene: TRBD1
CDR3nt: TGTGCCAGCAGTCCAGGGGGAGCGGGAAACACCATATATTTT
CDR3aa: CASSPGGAGNTIYF

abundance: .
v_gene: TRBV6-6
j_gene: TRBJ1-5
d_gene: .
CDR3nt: TGTGCCAGCAGTTACCCTAGTGGGAACGGCAATCAGCCCCAGCATTTT
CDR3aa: CASSYPSGNGNQPQHF

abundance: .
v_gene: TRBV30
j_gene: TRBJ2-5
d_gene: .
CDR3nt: TGTGCCTGGAGTGTACGGAGGGTAACTATAGACCAAGAGACCCAGTACTTC
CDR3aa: CAWSVRRVTIDQETQYF

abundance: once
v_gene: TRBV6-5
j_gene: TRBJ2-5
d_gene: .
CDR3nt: TGTGCCAGCAGTCCCTCCTTAGGTAGAGGAGAGACCCAGTACTTC
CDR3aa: CASSPSLGRGETQYF

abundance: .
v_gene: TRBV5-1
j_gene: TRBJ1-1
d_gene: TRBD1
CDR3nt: TGCGCCAGCAGCTTTTGGGACAGGGCCACTGAAGCTTTCTTT
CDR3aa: CASSFWDRATEAFF

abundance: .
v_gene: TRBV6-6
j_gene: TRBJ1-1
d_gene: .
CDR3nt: TGTGCCAGCAGTTACCCGCAGGGGCGCCGGGGCACTGAAGCTTTCTTT
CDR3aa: CASSYPQGRRGTEAFF

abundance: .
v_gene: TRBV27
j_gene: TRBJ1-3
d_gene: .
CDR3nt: TGTGCCAGCAGTTTCCAGTTTGGAAACACCATATATTTT
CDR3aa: CASSFQFGNTIYF

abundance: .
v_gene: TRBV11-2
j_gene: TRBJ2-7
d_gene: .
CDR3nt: TGTGCCAGCAGCTTAAACATAAGGGGCCACGTTTCATACGAGCAGTACTTC
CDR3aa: CASSLNIRGHVSYEQYF

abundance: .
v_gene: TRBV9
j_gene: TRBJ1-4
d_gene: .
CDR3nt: TGTGCCAGCAGCGTAAGGGCAGGCCTAAATGAAAAACTGTTTTTT
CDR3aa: CASSVRAGLNEKLFF

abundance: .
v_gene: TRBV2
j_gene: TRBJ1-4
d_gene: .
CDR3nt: TGTGCCAGCAGTGACCCCGGGGGCGTTGAAAAACTGTTTTTT
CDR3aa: CASSDPGGVEKLFF

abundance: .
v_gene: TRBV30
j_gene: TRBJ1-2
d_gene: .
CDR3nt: TGTGCCTGGAGTGTACTCCCGGGTGGCTACACCTTC
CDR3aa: CAWSVLPGGYTF

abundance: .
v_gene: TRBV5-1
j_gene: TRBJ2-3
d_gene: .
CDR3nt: TGCGCCAGCAGCTGGGGAAAGGGACCTAGCACAGATACGCAGTATTTT
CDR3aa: CASSWGKGPSTDTQYF

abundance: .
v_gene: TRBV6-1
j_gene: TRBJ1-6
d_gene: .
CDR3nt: TGTGCCAGCAGTGATGGCATTACTAATTCACCCCTCCACTTT
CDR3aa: CASSDGITNSPLHF

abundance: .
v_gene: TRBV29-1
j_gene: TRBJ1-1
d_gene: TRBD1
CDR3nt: TGCAGCGAAAGGACAGGTTTGAACACTGAAGCTTTCTTT
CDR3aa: CSERTGLNTEAFF

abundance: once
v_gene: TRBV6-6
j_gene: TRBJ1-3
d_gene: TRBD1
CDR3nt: TGTGCCAGCAGTTACCAACAGGGGAGCTCTGGAAACACCATATATTTT
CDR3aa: CASSYQQGSSGNTIYF

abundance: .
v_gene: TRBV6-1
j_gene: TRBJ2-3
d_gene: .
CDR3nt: TGTGCCAGCAGTGAATTCGATACGCAGTATTTT
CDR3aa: CASSEFDTQYF

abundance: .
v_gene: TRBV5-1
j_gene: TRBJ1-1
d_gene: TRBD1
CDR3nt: TGCGCCAGCAGCGTGACCCCAGGGGGCGCTTATGAAGCTTTCTTT
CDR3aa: CASSVTPGGAYEAFF

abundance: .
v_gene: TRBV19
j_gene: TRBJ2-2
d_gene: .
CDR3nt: TGTGCCAGTAGTGGCGGTAGTGGGTCGATCCCGACCGGGGAGCTGTTTTTT
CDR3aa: CASSGGSGSIPTGELFF

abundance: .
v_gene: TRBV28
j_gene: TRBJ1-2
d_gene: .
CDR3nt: TGTGCCAGCAGTTTAGAGGGTAACTATGGCTACACCTTC
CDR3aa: CASSLEGNYGYTF

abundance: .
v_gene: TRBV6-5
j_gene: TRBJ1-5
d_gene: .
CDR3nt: TGTGCCAGCAGTCTCGGGGGGTTCAATCAGCCCCAGCATTTT
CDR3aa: CASSLGGFNQPQHF

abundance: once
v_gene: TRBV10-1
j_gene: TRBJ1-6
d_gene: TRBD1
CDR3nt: TGCGCCAGCAGTGAGTCGAACCGACAGGGGGTGGGTAATTCACCCCTCCACTTT
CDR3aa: CASSESNRQGVGNSPLHF

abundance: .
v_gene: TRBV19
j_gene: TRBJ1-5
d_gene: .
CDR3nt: TGTGCCAGTAGTATAGATGACAGTTATCAGCCCCAGCATTTT
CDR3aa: CASSIDDSYQPQHF

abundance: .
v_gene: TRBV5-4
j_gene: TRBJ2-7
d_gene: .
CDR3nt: TGTGCCAGCAGCGGGGGGTTGGGAGTCGGGTACGAGCAGTACTTC
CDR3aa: CASSGGLGVGYEQYF

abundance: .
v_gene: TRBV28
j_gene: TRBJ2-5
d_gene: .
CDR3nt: TGTGCCAGCAGCGAGAGGGAGACCCAGTACTTC
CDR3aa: CASSERETQYF

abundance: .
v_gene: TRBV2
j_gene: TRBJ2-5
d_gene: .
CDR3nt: TGTGCCAGCAGTGGACAGACGCAAGAGACCCAGTACTTC
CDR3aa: CASSGQTQETQYF

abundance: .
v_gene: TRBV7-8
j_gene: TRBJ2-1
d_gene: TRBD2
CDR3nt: TGTGCCAGCCGAGCGGGGGGGTCCTACAATGAGCAGTTCTTC
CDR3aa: CASRAGGSYNEQFF

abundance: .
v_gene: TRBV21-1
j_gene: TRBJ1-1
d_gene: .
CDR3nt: TGTGCCAGCAGGGGTAGACAGGCGGTGAACACTGAAGCTTTCTTT
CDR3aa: CASRGRQAVNTEAFF